Presented here are 29 T cell receptor beta chains from one specimen sequenced in a study of beta chain features in type 1 diabetes. cDNA synthesis used the whole RNA isolate, giving expressed TCRB sequences. Repertoires were generated with immunoSEQ multiplex PCR, while TCRdb's copy carries only in-frame clones and drops some. Among hundreds of thousands of clones, 6.5% to 10% were seen once, and the ten largest hold around 0.45%. Sequences were obtained from central memory CD4+ T cells from blood. These TCRs come from a woman between 18 and 29 years old in good health.

This clone was seen a few times. The V gene is TRBV6-6, the J gene TRBJ2-1, with 7 nucleotides matching TRBD1. CDR3 length equals 14 residues. Losses at the gene ends were 0 bases for V and 5 bases for J; bases not matched to a gene: 1. Germline V gene lookup returns CDR1 MNHNY and CDR2 SVGAGI (reference sequence). This CDR3 is CASSYSGQNNEQFF. Written as DNA, the CDR3 is TGTGCCAGCAGTTACTCGGGACAGAACAATGAGCAGTTCTTC.

The gene calls are TRBV6-1 and TRBJ2-1; D is ambiguous. Germline V gives CDR1 MNHNS, CDR2 SASEGT. This CDR3 is 15 amino acids long. Trimming stripped 2 bases from V and 3 bases from J, with 11 bases between. The CDR3 DNA reads as TGTGCCAGCAGTGAATTTTCAGCACGCTACAATGAGCAGTTCTTC. Its translation: CASSEFSARYNEQFF.

In its sample, this clone was seen a few times. V gene TRBV10-2 combines with J gene TRBJ2-1, with D perhaps TRBD2 (6 bases). The germline CDR1 and CDR2 sequences are WSHSY and SAAADI. The V end was cut by 8 bases, the J end by 6 bases, with 11 bases between. The CDR3 spans 12 residues. The CDR3 nucleotides read TGCGCCAGCTCGCGGGATGGCAATGAGCAGTTCTTC. Protein product: CASSRDGNEQFF.

This clone was recorded a few times. The V and J genes are TRBV7-9 and TRBJ2-3, with TRBD2 identical over 7 bases. Germline CDR1 SEHNR, CDR2 FQNEAQ (reference sequence). Trimming took 2 bases from V and 2 from J; bases not matched to a gene: 4. The length of the CDR3 is 15 residues. CDR3 coding DNA: TGTGCCAGCAGCTTAAGGCTAGCGGACACAGATACGCAGTATTTT. Translation gives CASSLRLADTDTQYF.

There are a few counts of this clone. V gene TRBV5-1 combines with J gene TRBJ2-5; TRBD2 matches 8 bases. The trim removed 0 bases at V and 1 base at J, leaving 5 bases unmatched. Germline CDR1 is SGHRS and CDR2 is YFSETQ. CDR3 length equals 16 residues. CDR3 in DNA: TGCGCCAGCAGCTTGGCCCCGAGCGGGGGCCAAGAGACCCAGTACTTC. Translation gives CASSLAPSGGQETQYF. The full variable domain, in which reference TRBV5-1 and TRBJ2-5 provide the parts outside the CDR3, is KAGVTQTPRYLIKTRGQQVTLSCSPISGHRSVSWYQQTPGQGLQFLFEYFSETQRNKGNFPGRFSGRQFSNSRSEMNVSTLELGDSALYLCASSLAPSGGQETQYFGPGTRLLVL.

The chain couples TRBV18 to TRBJ2-5; D is uncertain. The CDR3 has 13 amino acids. Germline V lookup: CDR1 KGHSH, CDR2 LQKENI. V gave up 0 bases and J gave up 5 bases, with 7 bases separating them. This chain's CDR3 is CASSPPMSETQYF. In DNA, the CDR3 is TGTGCCAGCTCACCACCGATGTCGGAGACCCAGTACTTC.

This clone was counted only a few times. The chain combines TRBV5-1 with TRBJ2-3; TRBD2 aligns across 9 bases. CDR1 is SGHRS and CDR2 is YFSETQ in the germline V gene. CDR3 length: 16 amino acids. Unmatched junction bases numbered 9, after V lost 0 bases and J lost 7 bases. The CDR3: CASSLAIGLAGHTQYF. The CDR3 DNA is TGCGCCAGCAGCTTGGCCATTGGGCTAGCGGGACATACGCAGTATTTT.

This clone was seen only a few times. The CDR3 sequence: CASSEVAEETQYF. In nucleotides, the CDR3 is TGTGCCAGCAGTGAAGTGGCGGAAGAGACCCAGTACTTC. The chain combines TRBV2 with TRBJ2-5, with D uncertain. The CDR3 loop spans 13 amino acids. V was cut by 1 base and J by 3 bases, with 6 bases left in between. Germline V gives CDR1 SNHLY, CDR2 FYNNEI. The variable domain in full, with the rest retrieved from reference TRBV2 and TRBJ2-5, is EPEVTQTPSHQVTQMGQEVILRCVPISNHLYFYWYRQILGQKVEFLVSFYNNEISEKSEIFDDQFSVERPDGSNFTLKIRSTKLEDSAMYFCASSEVAEETQYFGPGTRLLVL.

This clone was seen a few times. V is TRBV7-2 and J is TRBJ1-5; TRBD1 matches at 7 bases. CDR1 and CDR2 from the germline V gene are SGHTA and FQGNSA. The CDR3 is 15 residues long. Unmatched junction bases numbered 4, after V lost 1 base and J lost 4 bases. The chain's CDR3 is CASSLVGTENQPQHF. CDR3 sequence (DNA): TGTGCCAGCAGCTTAGTCGGGACAGAGAATCAGCCCCAGCATTTT.

The table lists this clone with a few counts. This rearrangement joins TRBV7-2 to TRBJ2-3; a weak D match, TRBD2 (9 bases). Germline V CDR1 and CDR2: SGHTA, FQGNSA. Between the trimmed V and J ends, which lost 5 bases and 4 bases, there was a span of 22 bases. This CDR3 is 17 amino acids long. The CDR3 reads CASSPPRGREGSDTQYF. The CDR3 DNA follows: TGTGCCAGCAGCCCCCCCAGGGGGCGGGAGGGCTCAGATACGCAGTATTTT. Full variable domain (outside the CDR3, taken from reference TRBV7-2 and TRBJ2-3): GAGVSQSPSNKVTEKGKDVELRCDPISGHTALYWYRQSLGQGLEFLIYFQGNSAPDKSGLPSDRFSAERTGGSVSTLTIQRTQQEDSAVYLCASSPPRGREGSDTQYFGPGTRLTVL.

This clone was found a few times. J is TRBJ2-7 and V is TRBV29-1; tentatively, D is TRBD1 (5 bases). Per the germline V gene, CDR1 is SQVTM and CDR2 is ANQGSEA. The CDR3 loop spans 12 amino acids. Trimming shortened V by 4 bases and J by 5 bases, and 12 bases separated the two germline ends. The CDR3 loop is CSVGFRAHEQYF. Written as DNA, the CDR3 is TGCAGCGTTGGCTTCAGGGCCCACGAGCAGTACTTC.

V gene TRBV28 combines with J gene TRBJ2-5, with TRBD1 identical over 9 bases. Germline CDR1 is MDHEN and CDR2 is SYDVKM. This CDR3 is 15 amino acids long. J gave up 3 bases and V 4 bases, and 6 bases lay outside the gene matches. The CDR3 DNA is TGTGCCAGCAGTTCCCCGGGACAGGGCAAAGAGACCCAGTACTTC. Amino acids: CASSSPGQGKETQYF.

This clone was detected a few times. Other nucleotide sequences from this sample produce the same CDR3. The rearrangement joins TRBV15 to TRBJ2-2; D is undetermined. V gave up 0 bases and J gave up 5 bases, with 4 bases separating them. CDR1 is LNHNV and CDR2 is YYDKDF in the germline V gene (reference sequence). This CDR3 comprises 13 residues. The CDR3 DNA is TGTGCCACCAGCAGAGATAGGACCGGGGAGCTGTTTTTT. Amino acids: CATSRDRTGELFF. The variable domain in full, with the rest retrieved from reference TRBV15 and TRBJ2-2, is DAMVIQNPRYQVTQFGKPVTLSCSQTLNHNVMYWYQQKSSQAPKLLFHYYDKDFNNEADTPDNFQSRRPNTSFCFLDIRSPGLGDTAMYLCATSRDRTGELFFGEGSRLTVL.

The sample holds a few counts of this clone. The V gene is TRBV7-2, the J gene TRBJ2-3, with D unresolved. V lost 2 bases and J 6 bases, leaving 18 bases between the germline ends. Germline V gives CDR1 SGHTA, CDR2 FQGNSA. CDR3 length equals 16 residues. CDR3 protein: CASSLLMAQAYDTQYF. The DNA for the CDR3 is TGTGCCAGCAGCTTACTTATGGCGCAAGCTTACGATACGCAGTATTTT. Supplemented by reference TRBV7-2 and TRBJ2-3, the full variable domain reads GAGVSQSPSNKVTEKGKDVELRCDPISGHTALYWYRQSLGQGLEFLIYFQGNSAPDKSGLPSDRFSAERTGGSVSTLTIQRTQQEDSAVYLCASSLLMAQAYDTQYFGPGTRLTVL.

This chain uses TRBV28 with TRBJ1-3, with D tentatively TRBD1 (5 bases). This CDR3 is 13 amino acids long. Germline assignment: CDR1 MDHEN and CDR2 SYDVKM. V was pared by 6 bases and J by 0 bases, with 6 bases between. The chain's CDR3 is CASSDSSGNTIYF. The CDR3 DNA follows: TGTGCCAGCAGCGACAGCTCTGGAAACACCATATATTTT.

This clone was counted ten times or more. The rearrangement joins TRBV2 to TRBJ2-1; 9 bases match TRBD2. CDR1 SNHLY and CDR2 FYNNEI come from the germline V gene. The V and J ends lost 7 bases and 5 bases, in that order; junction bases with no gene match: 3. This CDR3 spans 13 amino acids. The CDR3 protein is CASTSGINNEQFF. CDR3 nucleotides: TGTGCCAGCACTAGCGGGATTAACAATGAGCAGTTCTTC.

Only a few counts were recorded for this clone. The chain is built from TRBV4-2 and TRBJ2-7, with 12 bases aligning to TRBD2. CDR3 length: 15 residues. Germline V lookup: CDR1 LGHNA, CDR2 YNFKEQ. J lost 6 bases, V lost 6 bases, and 9 bases had no gene match. The CDR3 DNA sequence: TGTGCCAGCAGTCTTACTCGGACTAGCGGGACCGAGCAGTACTTC. It specifies CASSLTRTSGTEQYF.

This clone has a handful of counts. The CDR3 bases are TGTGCCAGCACCACTCCCGGGACAGGGGACACTGAAGCTTTCTTT. Its protein is CASTTPGTGDTEAFF. V gene TRBV5-4 combines with J gene TRBJ1-1; 10 bases line up with TRBD1. Losses at the gene ends were 6 bases for V and 3 bases for J; bases not matched to a gene: 8. This CDR3 is built from 15 residues. The germline V gene encodes CDR1 SGHNT and CDR2 YYREEE (reference sequence).

In its sample, this clone was seen a few times. The chain has TRBV7-3 and TRBJ2-5, with 7 bases matching TRBD2. The CDR3 extends over 13 amino acids. Trimming took 5 bases from V and 2 from J; bases not matched to a gene: 2. Germline V CDR1 and CDR2: SGHTA, FQGTGA. The CDR3 DNA sequence: TGTGCCAGCAGCCGGGGACTACAAGAGACCCAGTACTTC. It translates to CASSRGLQETQYF.

This clone turned up a few times. The V and J genes are TRBV7-6 and TRBJ2-5; D gene ambiguous. V was pared by 1 base and J by 4 bases, with 10 bases between. Looked up from germline, CDR1 is SGHVS and CDR2 is FNYEAQ. The CDR3 loop spans 14 amino acids. CDR3 nucleotides: TGTGCCAGCAGCTTAGGGCCCAGGCTAGAGACCCAGTACTTC. Its protein product is CASSLGPRLETQYF.

This clone was seen a handful of times. The chain employs TRBV27 and TRBJ2-7; D is perhaps TRBD1 or TRBD2 (6 bases each). There are 15 residues in the CDR3. Trimming left V 7 bases short and J 6 bases short, with 22 bases between. The V gene's germline CDR1 is MNHEY and CDR2 SMNVEV (reference sequence). The CDR3 is CASTARQDGGSEQYF. In DNA, the CDR3 is TGTGCCAGCACCGCCAGACAGGACGGGGGTTCCGAGCAGTACTTC.

This clone was picked up a small number of times. The chain couples TRBV4-3 to TRBJ2-5; D remains ambiguous. The J call is doubtful: the DNA matches TRBJ2-7 better. Germline values: CDR1 LGHNA, CDR2 YSLEER. CDR3 length: 15 residues. CDR3 protein: CASSQEYGDSYEQYF. CDR3 nucleotide sequence: TGCGCCAGCAGCCAAGAATACGGCGACTCCTACGAGCAGTACTTC.

This clone was detected ten times or more. The same CDR3 also results from other DNA sequences found in this sample. This chain joins TRBV29-1 and TRBJ1-5; tentatively, D is TRBD1 (5 bases). Germline lookup yields CDR1 SQVTM and CDR2 ANQGSEA. V dropped 7 bases and J dropped 5 bases, with 12 bases sitting between them. This CDR3 contains 12 residues. The chain's CDR3 is CSAGARDQPQHF. In DNA form, the CDR3 reads TGCAGCGCCGGGGCCCGAGATCAGCCCCAGCATTTT.

The chain is built from TRBV4-2 and TRBJ2-2; no clear D. The length of the CDR3 is 13 residues. The germline V gene has CDR1 LGHNA and CDR2 YNFKEQ. Trimming removed 3 bases at V and 5 bases at J, with 7 bases between. The CDR3 here is CASSQMVTGELFF. The CDR3 DNA is TGTGCCAGCAGCCAGATGGTGACCGGGGAGCTGTTTTTT.

The genes are TRBV2 and TRBJ1-1; D is unclear. This CDR3 is built from 14 residues. In germline, CDR1 is SNHLY, CDR2 FYNNEI. The ends were cut back, 7 bases at V and 3 bases at J, with 15 bases in the middle. The CDR3 nucleotides read TGTGCCAGCACGGTGACGAGTCACGACACTGAAGCTTTCTTT. Protein product: CASTVTSHDTEAFF.

This clone has just one count. This rearrangement joins TRBV6-5 to TRBJ1-5; the D gene is possibly TRBD1 (6 bases). This CDR3 is built from 12 residues. Germline V gene data show CDR1 as MNHEY and CDR2 as SVGAGI. V lost 6 bases and J lost 16, with 19 bases in between. In DNA, the CDR3 is TGTGCCAGCAGCCGTGACAGGCGCCTTGTCCATTTT. This gives the protein CASSRDRRLVHF.

A few counts support this clone. The rearrangement joins TRBV28 to TRBJ2-4; D may be TRBD1 or TRBD2 (6 bases each). Germline-derived CDR1 and CDR2 are MDHEN and SYDVKM. Trimming removed 8 bases from V and 3 bases from J, with 11 bases in between. This CDR3 has 13 residues. The CDR3 region has the DNA TGTGCCAGCTCCGGGGGCCGCAAAAACATTCAGTACTTC. Residues: CASSGGRKNIQYF.

In this sample, this clone turned up a few times. The chain couples TRBV6-6 to TRBJ2-1; D may be TRBD2 (5 bases). Germline V gene sequence: CDR1 MNHNY, CDR2 SVGAGI (reference sequence). CDR3 length: 16 amino acids. Trimming cost V 6 bases and J 1 base, with 16 bases left between them. The CDR3, as DNA: TGTGCCAGCAGCCCCGTTGTCGGACTGTCCTACAATGAGCAGTTCTTC. It encodes CASSPVVGLSYNEQFF.

The rearrangement uses TRBV18 and TRBJ2-1; the D is unclear. The CDR3 runs 11 residues. The germline V gene encodes CDR1 KGHSH and CDR2 LQKENI. V lost 4 bases and J 8 bases, leaving 6 bases between the germline ends. CDR3 bases: TGTGCCAGCTCACATGGGCATGAGCAGTTCTTC. Its protein is CASSHGHEQFF. The complete variable domain, with remaining parts taken from reference TRBV18 and TRBJ2-1, reads NAGVMQNPRHLVRRRGQEARLRCSPMKGHSHVYWYRQLPEEGLKFMVYLQKENIIDESGMPKERFSAEFPKEGPSILRIQQVVRGDSAAYFCASSHGHEQFFGPGTRLTVL.